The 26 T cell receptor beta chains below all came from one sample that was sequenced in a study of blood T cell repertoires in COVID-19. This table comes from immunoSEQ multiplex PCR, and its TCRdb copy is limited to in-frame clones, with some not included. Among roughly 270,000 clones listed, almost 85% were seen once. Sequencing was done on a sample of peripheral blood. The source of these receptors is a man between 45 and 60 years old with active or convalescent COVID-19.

The CDR3 DNA sequence: TGTGCCAGTAGTATAGGTATGGGCACCTCCCCCGAGCAGTACTTC. Translation: CASSIGMGTSPEQYF. This chain uses TRBV19 with TRBJ2-7; D uncertain. Looked up from germline, CDR1 is LNHDA and CDR2 is SQIVND (reference sequence). Trimming took 1 base from V and 6 from J, leaving 16 bases between them. CDR3 length: 15 amino acids. The entire variable domain, with the rest obtained from reference TRBV19 and TRBJ2-7, is as follows: DGGITQSPKYLFRKEGQNVTLSCEQNLNHDAMYWYRQDPGQGLRLIYYSQIVNDFQKGDIAEGYSVSREKKESFPLTVTSAQKNPTAFYLCASSIGMGTSPEQYFGPGTRLTVT.

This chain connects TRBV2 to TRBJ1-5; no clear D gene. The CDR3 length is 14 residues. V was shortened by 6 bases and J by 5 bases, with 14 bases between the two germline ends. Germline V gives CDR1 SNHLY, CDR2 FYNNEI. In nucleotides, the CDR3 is TGTGCCAGCAGGTATGCCGACGGGGATCAGCCCCAGCATTTT. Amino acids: CASRYADGDQPQHF.

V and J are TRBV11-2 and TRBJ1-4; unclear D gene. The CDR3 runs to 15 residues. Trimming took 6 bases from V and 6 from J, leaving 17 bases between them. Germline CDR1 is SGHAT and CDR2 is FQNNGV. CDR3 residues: CASRPIGRSDEKLFF. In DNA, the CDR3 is TGTGCCAGCAGGCCCATCGGGAGAAGTGATGAAAAACTGTTTTTT.

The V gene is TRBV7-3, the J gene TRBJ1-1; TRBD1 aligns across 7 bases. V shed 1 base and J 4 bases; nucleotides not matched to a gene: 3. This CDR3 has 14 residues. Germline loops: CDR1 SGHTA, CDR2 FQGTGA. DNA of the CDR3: TGTGCCAGCAGCTTAAAGGCAGGGGGCACTGAAGCTTTCTTT. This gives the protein CASSLKAGGTEAFF.

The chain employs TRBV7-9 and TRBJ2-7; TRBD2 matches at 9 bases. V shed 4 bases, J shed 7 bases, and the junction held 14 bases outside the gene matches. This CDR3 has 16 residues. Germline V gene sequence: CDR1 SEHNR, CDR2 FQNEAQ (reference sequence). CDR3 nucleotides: TGTGCCAGCAGCTCATATGGGACTAGCCCTTCGGGAGAGCAGTACTTC. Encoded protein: CASSSYGTSPSGEQYF.

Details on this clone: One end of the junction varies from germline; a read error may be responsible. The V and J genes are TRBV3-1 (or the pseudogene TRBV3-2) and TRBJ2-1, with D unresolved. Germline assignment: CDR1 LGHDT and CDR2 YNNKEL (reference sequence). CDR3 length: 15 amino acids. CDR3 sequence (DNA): TGTGCCAGCAGCGAAGAGGTTAGCTCCTACAATGAGCAGTTCTTC. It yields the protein CASSEEVSSYNEQFF.

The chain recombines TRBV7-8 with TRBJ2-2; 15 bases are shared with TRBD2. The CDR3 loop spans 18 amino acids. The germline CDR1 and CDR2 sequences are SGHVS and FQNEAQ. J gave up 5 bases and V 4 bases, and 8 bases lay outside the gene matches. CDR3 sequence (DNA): TGTGCCAGCAGCTCCCGGACTAGCGGGAGGGGTCAAACCGGGGAGCTGTTTTTT. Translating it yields CASSSRTSGRGQTGELFF.

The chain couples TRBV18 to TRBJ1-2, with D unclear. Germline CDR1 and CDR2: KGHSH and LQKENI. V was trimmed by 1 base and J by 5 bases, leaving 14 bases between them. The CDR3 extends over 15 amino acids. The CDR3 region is CASSPREAGAYGYTF. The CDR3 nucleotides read TGTGCCAGCTCACCACGGGAGGCGGGAGCGTATGGCTACACCTTC.

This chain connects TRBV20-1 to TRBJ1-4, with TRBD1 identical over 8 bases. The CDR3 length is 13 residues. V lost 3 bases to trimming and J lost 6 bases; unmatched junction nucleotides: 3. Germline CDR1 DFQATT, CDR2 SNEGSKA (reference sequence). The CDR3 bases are TGCAGTGCTAGTCCGGACAGGGATGAAAAACTGTTTTTT. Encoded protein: CSASPDRDEKLFF.

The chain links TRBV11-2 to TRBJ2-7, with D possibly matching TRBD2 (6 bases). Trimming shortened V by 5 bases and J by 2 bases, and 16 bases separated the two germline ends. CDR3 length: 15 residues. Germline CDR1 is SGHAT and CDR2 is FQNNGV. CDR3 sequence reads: CASSLSGTGAYEQYF. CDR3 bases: TGTGCCAGCAGCCTTTCCGGGACGGGGGCCTACGAGCAGTACTTC. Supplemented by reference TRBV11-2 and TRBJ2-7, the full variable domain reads EAGVAQSPRYKIIEKRQSVAFWCNPISGHATLYWYQQILGQGPKLLIQFQNNGVVDDSQLPKDRFSAERLKGVDSTLKIQPAKLEDSAVYLCASSLSGTGAYEQYFGPGTRLTVT.

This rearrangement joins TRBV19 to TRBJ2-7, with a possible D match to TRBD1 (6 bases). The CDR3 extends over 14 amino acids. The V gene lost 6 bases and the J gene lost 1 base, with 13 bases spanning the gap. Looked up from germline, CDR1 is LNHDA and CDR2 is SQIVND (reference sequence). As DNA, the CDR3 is TGTGCCAGTAGGCAAACCGGACAGTCCTACGAGCAGTACTTC. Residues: CASRQTGQSYEQYF.

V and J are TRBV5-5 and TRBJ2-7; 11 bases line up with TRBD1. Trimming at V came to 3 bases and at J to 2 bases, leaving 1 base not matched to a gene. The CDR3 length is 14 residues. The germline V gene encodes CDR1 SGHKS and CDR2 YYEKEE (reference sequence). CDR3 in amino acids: CASSWGQGAYEQYF. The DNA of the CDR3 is TGTGCCAGCAGCTGGGGACAGGGGGCCTACGAGCAGTACTTC. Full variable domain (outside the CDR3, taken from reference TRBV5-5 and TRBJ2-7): DAGVTQSPTHLIKTRGQQVTLRCSPISGHKSVSWYQQVLGQGPQFIFQYYEKEERGRGNFPDRFSARQFPNYSSELNVNALLLGDSALYLCASSWGQGAYEQYFGPGTRLTVT.

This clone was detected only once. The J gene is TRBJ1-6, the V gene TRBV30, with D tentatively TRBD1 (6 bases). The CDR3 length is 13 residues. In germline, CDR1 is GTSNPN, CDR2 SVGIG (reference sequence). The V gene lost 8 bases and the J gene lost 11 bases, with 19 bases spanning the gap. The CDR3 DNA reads TGTGCCCGGCAGGGGAATGCTAGGACACCCCTCCACTTT. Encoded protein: CARQGNARTPLHF.

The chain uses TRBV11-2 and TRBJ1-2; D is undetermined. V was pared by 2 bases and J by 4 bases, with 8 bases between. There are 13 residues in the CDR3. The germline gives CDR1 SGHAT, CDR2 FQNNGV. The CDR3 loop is CASSLPRPYGYTF. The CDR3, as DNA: TGTGCCAGCAGCTTACCCCGTCCCTATGGCTACACCTTC.

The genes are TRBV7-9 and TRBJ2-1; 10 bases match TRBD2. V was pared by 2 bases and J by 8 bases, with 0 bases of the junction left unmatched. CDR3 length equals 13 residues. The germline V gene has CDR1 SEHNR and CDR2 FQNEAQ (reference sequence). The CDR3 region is CASSLLAGDEQFF. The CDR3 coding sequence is TGTGCCAGCAGCTTACTAGCGGGGGATGAGCAGTTCTTC.

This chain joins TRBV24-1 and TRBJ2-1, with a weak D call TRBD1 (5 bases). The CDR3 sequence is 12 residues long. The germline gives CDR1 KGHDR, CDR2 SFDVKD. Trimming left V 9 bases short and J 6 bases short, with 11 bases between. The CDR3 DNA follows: TGTGCCACCGACAGCAGAATCAATGAGCAGTTCTTC. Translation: CATDSRINEQFF.

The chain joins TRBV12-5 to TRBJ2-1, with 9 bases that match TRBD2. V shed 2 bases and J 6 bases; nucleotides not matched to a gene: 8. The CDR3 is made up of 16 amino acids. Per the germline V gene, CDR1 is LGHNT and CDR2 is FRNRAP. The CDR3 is CASGLNSGSFRNEQFF. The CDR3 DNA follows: TGTGCTAGTGGTTTGAATAGCGGGAGTTTCCGCAATGAGCAGTTCTTC.

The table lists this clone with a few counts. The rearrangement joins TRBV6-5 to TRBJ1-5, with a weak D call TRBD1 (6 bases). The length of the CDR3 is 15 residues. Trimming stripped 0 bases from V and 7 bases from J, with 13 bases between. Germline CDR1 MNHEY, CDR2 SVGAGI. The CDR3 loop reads CASSYSAGAYQPQHF. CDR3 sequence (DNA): TGTGCCAGCAGTTACTCTGCAGGGGCATACCAGCCCCAGCATTTT.

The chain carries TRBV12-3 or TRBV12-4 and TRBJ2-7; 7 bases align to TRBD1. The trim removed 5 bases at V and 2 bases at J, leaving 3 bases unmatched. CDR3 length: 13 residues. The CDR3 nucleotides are TGTGCCAGCAGTCCGACAGGGACCTACGAGCAGTACTTC. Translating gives CASSPTGTYEQYF.

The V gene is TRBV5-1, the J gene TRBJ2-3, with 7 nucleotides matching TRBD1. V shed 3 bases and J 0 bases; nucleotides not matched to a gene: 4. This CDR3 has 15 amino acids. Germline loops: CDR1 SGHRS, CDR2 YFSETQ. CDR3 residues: CASSYRDSSTDTQYF. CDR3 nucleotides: TGCGCCAGCAGCTACCGGGACAGTAGCACAGATACGCAGTATTTT.

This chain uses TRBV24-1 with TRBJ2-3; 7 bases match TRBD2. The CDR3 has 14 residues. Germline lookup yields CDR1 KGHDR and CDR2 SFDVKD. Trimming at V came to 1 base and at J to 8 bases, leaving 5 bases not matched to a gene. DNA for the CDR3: TGTGCCACCAGTGATTTCTCCGGGGGGAGTACGCAGTATTTT. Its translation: CATSDFSGGSTQYF.

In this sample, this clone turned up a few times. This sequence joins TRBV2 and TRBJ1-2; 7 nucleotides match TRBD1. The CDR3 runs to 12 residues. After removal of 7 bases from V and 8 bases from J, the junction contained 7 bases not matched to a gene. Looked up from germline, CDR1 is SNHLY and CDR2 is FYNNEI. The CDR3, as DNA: TGTGCCAGCATTGGACAGGCAGGGGGCTACACCTTC. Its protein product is CASIGQAGGYTF.

The DNA of the CDR3 is TGTGCCAGCAGCTTAGACCGTGGGCTGTCCGGGGGAGAGACCCAGTACTTC. It codes for CASSLDRGLSGGETQYF. This chain connects TRBV11-2 to TRBJ2-5; D is perhaps TRBD2 (6 bases). There are 17 residues in the CDR3. The V end was cut by 0 bases, the J end by 4 bases, with 18 bases between. The V gene's germline CDR1 is SGHAT and CDR2 FQNNGV. The full variable domain, with the rest looked up from reference TRBV11-2 and TRBJ2-5, is EAGVAQSPRYKIIEKRQSVAFWCNPISGHATLYWYQQILGQGPKLLIQFQNNGVVDDSQLPKDRFSAERLKGVDSTLKIQPAKLEDSAVYLCASSLDRGLSGGETQYFGPGTRLLVL.

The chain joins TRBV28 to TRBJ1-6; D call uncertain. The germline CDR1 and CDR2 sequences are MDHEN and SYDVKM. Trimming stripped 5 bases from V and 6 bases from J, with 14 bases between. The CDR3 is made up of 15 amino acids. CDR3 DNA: TGTGCCAGCAGTCCCGCCCTGGAGGCTAATTCACCCCTCCACTTT. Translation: CASSPALEANSPLHF.

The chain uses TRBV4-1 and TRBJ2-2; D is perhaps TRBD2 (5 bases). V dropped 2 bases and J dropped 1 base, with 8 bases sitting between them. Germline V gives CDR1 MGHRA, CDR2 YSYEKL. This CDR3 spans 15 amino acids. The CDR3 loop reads CASSQNSVNTGELFF. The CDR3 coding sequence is TGCGCCAGCAGCCAAAATAGCGTGAACACCGGGGAGCTGTTTTTT.

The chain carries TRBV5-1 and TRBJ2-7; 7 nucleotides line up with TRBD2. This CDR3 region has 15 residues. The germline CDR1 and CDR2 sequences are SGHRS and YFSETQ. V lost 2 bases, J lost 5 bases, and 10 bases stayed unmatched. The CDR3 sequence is CASSFLAGAPHEQYF. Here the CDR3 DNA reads TGCGCCAGCAGCTTCCTGGCGGGAGCCCCCCACGAGCAGTACTTC.